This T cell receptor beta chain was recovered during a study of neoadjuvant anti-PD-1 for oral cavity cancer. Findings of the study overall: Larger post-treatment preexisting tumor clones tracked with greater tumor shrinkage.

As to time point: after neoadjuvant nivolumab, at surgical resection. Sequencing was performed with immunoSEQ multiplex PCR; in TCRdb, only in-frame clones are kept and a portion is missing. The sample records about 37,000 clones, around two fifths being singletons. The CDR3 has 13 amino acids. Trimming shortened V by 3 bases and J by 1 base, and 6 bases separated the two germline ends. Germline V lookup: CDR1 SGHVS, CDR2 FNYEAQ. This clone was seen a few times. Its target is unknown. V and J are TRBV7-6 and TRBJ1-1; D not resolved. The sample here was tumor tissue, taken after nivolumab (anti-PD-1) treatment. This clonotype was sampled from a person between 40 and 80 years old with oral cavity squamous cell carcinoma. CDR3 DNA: TGTGCCAGCAGCTTGGAACAGAACACTGAAGCTTTCTTT. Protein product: CASSLEQNTEAFF. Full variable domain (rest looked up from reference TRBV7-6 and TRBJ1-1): GAGVSQSPRYKVTKRGQDVALRCDPISGHVSLYWYRQALGQGPEFLTYFNYEAQQDKSGLPNDRFSAERPEGSISTLTIQRTEQRDSAMYRCASSLEQNTEAFFGQGTRLTVV.